This T cell receptor (beta chain) was sequenced for a study of cytotoxic CD8 clonotypes in ibrutinib-treated CLL. The wider study: Recorded responses included approximately 25 partial and 2 complete; following median around 68 months, approximately 14 stayed remitted and roughly 12 progressed. Investigators collected response samples after a median roughly 13 months of treatment, range 6 to 36.

Measured with immunoSEQ multiplex PCR; TCRdb has only the in-frame clones, and not every one. The table has around 250,000 clones, less than 75% seen once; the top ten hold 15%. Between the trimmed V and J ends, which lost 6 bases and 3 bases, there was a span of 17 bases. Germline assignment: CDR1 MDHEN and CDR2 SYDVKM. This CDR3 region has 15 residues. Regarding the study as a whole: At baseline, clonality was higher than in age-matched healthy donors and correlated with CD8+ counts.

Details on this clone: Its antigen remains unknown.

This receptor was obtained from a human donor with chronic lymphocytic leukemia. The specimen comprised PBMCs, sampled after 24 months of ibrutinib treatment. The V gene is TRBV28, the J gene TRBJ1-2; tentatively, D is TRBD1 (6 bases). The CDR3 spells CASSSLRGEYYGYTF. The CDR3 DNA reads TGTGCCAGCAGCTCCTTGAGGGGGGAATACTATGGCTACACCTTC.